A selection of T cell receptor beta chains follows, all from one sample in a study of OX40 agonist ivuxolimab in advanced cancers. Assay used: immunoSEQ multiplex PCR; TCRdb lists only in-frame clones, some missing. The sample carries 98,000 or so clones, 80% to 95% recorded once. Sequencing used CD4+ or CD8+ T cells sorted from blood, obtained in a trial of the OX40 agonist ivuxolimab. The receptors come from an adult with an advanced solid tumor such as melanoma, head and neck, liver or kidney cancer. Both conserved end residues are part of each CDR3. D genes are given only for firm matches. The listing skips clone size in some rows; elsewhere it reads once, few, many or a size class.

d_call	v_call	j_call	clone_size	cdr3_aa	cdr3_nt
.	TRBV21-1	TRBJ2-2	medium-sized	CASSTLHDGTGGTGELFF	TGTGCCAGCAGCACCCTCCACGACGGGACAGGGGGAACCGGGGAGCTGTTTTTT
.	TRBV30	TRBJ2-7	.	CAWSVGGREQYF	TGTGCCTGGAGTGTTGGGGGGAGAGAGCAGTACTTC
TRBD2	TRBV11-3	TRBJ2-5	once	CASNLESGLAGQETQYF	TGTGCCAGCAACTTAGAGTCGGGGCTAGCGGGTCAAGAGACCCAGTACTTC
.	TRBV13	TRBJ2-6	.	CASSLGGPGANVLTF	TGTGCCAGCAGCTTAGGCGGACCCGGGGCCAACGTCCTGACTTTC
TRBD1	TRBV7-6	TRBJ2-1	.	CASSFDRDSYNEQFF	TGTGCCAGCAGCTTTGACAGGGACTCCTACAATGAGCAGTTCTTC
TRBD2	TRBV30	TRBJ2-5	.	CAWKGGGETQYF	TGTGCCTGGAAAGGCGGGGGGGAGACCCAGTACTTC
.	TRBV19	TRBJ2-7	.	CATTGTGSSYEQYF	TGTGCCACCACTGGAACTGGAAGCTCCTACGAGCAGTACTTC
TRBD1	TRBV5-1	TRBJ2-7	.	CASSRDRPTYEQYF	TGCGCCAGCAGCCGGGACAGGCCAACCTACGAGCAGTACTTC
TRBD2	TRBV7-9	TRBJ2-1	.	CASSLGGTSGYNEQFF	TGTGCCAGCAGCTTAGGTGGGACTAGCGGCTACAATGAGCAGTTCTTC
.	TRBV11-3	TRBJ2-2	.	CASVGRAVTGELFF	TGTGCCAGCGTGGGGCGGGCTGTCACCGGGGAGCTGTTTTTT